A single sample gave rise to the 30 T cell receptor beta chains below, sequenced in a study of cytomegalovirus exposure and HLA in healthy donors (dated by TCRdb to about 2017). The library relied on the immunoSEQ multiplex PCR assay. A mixture of 60 forward primers for TCR Vbeta segments and 13 reverse primers for TCR Jbeta segments was used in the multiplex PCR. TCRdb limited this immuneACCESS table to in-frame rearrangements with V and J called. A share of clones is missing; checked studies link under half to unresolved V genes, and the rest is unexplained. The sample contains around 170,000 clones, 75% to 90% of them found a single time. The top ten clonotypes cover under 1.5% of the sample. The source material was PBMCs. Receptor source: a girl between 5 and 17 years old in good health and CMV-seropositive.

This clone was seen a few times. This rearrangement joins TRBV4-1 to TRBJ1-5, with a possible D match to TRBD1 (5 bases). Germline CDR1 is MGHRA and CDR2 is YSYEKL. The V and J ends lost 1 base and 1 base respectively, with 11 bases between them. CDR3 size: 16 residues. For the CDR3, the DNA is TGCGCCAGCAGCCAAGTCGACAGTCAGAGCAATCAGCCCCAGCATTTT. It is translated as CASSQVDSQSNQPQHF.

This clone was observed once. The chain uses TRBV9 and TRBJ2-1; TRBD2 is a possible D gene (5 bases). Germline V CDR1 and CDR2: SGDLS, YYNGEE. This CDR3 spans 15 amino acids. Trimming stripped 0 bases from V and 0 bases from J, with 7 bases between. The CDR3 protein is CASSVAGISYNEQFF. The DNA for the CDR3 is TGTGCCAGCAGCGTAGCCGGGATCTCCTACAATGAGCAGTTCTTC. Drawing the rest from reference TRBV9 and TRBJ2-1, the complete variable domain is DSGVTQTPKHLITATGQRVTLRCSPRSGDLSVYWYQQSLDQGLQFLIQYYNGEERAKGNILERFSAQQFPDLHSELNLSSLELGDSALYFCASSVAGISYNEQFFGPGTRLTVL.

The V gene is TRBV11-3, the J gene TRBJ1-1, with 7 positions matching TRBD1. The germline CDR1 and CDR2 sequences are SGHNT and YENEEA. The CDR3 consists of 13 residues. Trimming at V came to 5 bases and at J to 6 bases, leaving 6 bases not matched to a gene. The CDR3 bases are TGTGCCAGCAGCCAAACAGGGGTTGCTGAAGCTTTCTTT. Translated: CASSQTGVAEAFF.

This clone showed up just once. The chain carries TRBV19 and TRBJ2-2; no definite D call. V dropped 10 bases and J dropped 4 bases, with 10 bases sitting between them. This CDR3 comprises 12 residues. CDR1 and CDR2 (germline): LNHDA, SQIVND (reference sequence). CDR3 sequence reads: CATSRFTGELFF. For the CDR3, the DNA is TGTGCCACGAGTCGCTTCACCGGGGAGCTGTTTTTT. Combining the CDR3 with reference TRBV19 and TRBJ2-2 gives the whole variable domain DGGITQSPKYLFRKEGQNVTLSCEQNLNHDAMYWYRQDPGQGLRLIYYSQIVNDFQKGDIAEGYSVSREKKESFPLTVTSAQKNPTAFYLCATSRFTGELFFGEGSRLTVL.

CDR3 nucleotides: TGTGCCAGTAGTACCTCCGGCGGGCGAGATGAGCAGTTCTTC. Amino acids: CASSTSGGRDEQFF. This chain connects TRBV19 to TRBJ2-1, with D maybe TRBD2 (5 bases). Germline lookup yields CDR1 LNHDA and CDR2 SQIVND (reference sequence). The CDR3 length is 14 residues. Trimming pared 4 bases from V and 8 bases from J, leaving 15 bases between.

The chain links TRBV5-4 to TRBJ2-2, with 8 bases aligning to TRBD2. This CDR3 region has 15 residues. Germline V CDR1 and CDR2: SGHNT, YYREEE (reference sequence). The J segment lost 0 bases and the V segment lost 4 bases, leaving 2 bases of the junction unmatched. As DNA, the CDR3 is TGTGCCAGCAGCCTGGGACTAGCGAACACCGGGGAGCTGTTTTTT. Amino acid sequence: CASSLGLANTGELFF.

V and J are TRBV7-6 and TRBJ1-1; D gene unclear. V was clipped by 5 bases and J by 11 bases, with 15 bases between them. The CDR3 extends over 12 amino acids. Germline CDR1 is SGHVS and CDR2 is FNYEAQ. The CDR3 DNA follows: TGTGCCAGCAGCCCCGTTGTCACCGAGGCTTTCTTT. Translation: CASSPVVTEAFF.

This clone has only a few counts. The J gene is TRBJ1-1, the V gene TRBV19; D is ambiguous. The CDR3 runs to 15 residues. Trimming removed 7 bases from V and 1 base from J, with 16 bases in between. Germline V lookup: CDR1 LNHDA, CDR2 SQIVND (reference sequence). CDR3 bases: TGTGCCAGTACTCTAGGTTCGGCAGCGAACACTGAAGCTTTCTTT. Its protein is CASTLGSAANTEAFF.

The V gene is TRBV6-5, the J gene TRBJ2-1, with no clear D. The germline V gene has CDR1 MNHEY and CDR2 SVGAGI. This CDR3 is 15 amino acids long. V lost 1 base, J lost 2 bases, and 9 bases lay in between. The CDR3 sequence: CASSYFGYTYNEQFF. CDR3 coding DNA: TGTGCCAGCAGTTACTTCGGGTATACCTACAATGAGCAGTTCTTC.

The chain employs TRBV5-1 and TRBJ2-1, with D perhaps matching TRBD1 (5 bases). Germline V gives CDR1 SGHRS, CDR2 YFSETQ. The CDR3 spans 16 residues. V gave up 0 bases and J gave up 11 bases, with 21 bases separating them. Here the CDR3 DNA reads TGCGCCAGCAGCTTGGCTCTTCAGGGCCAGACCACCCAGCAGTTCTTC. It specifies CASSLALQGQTTQQFF.

The chain combines TRBV13 with TRBJ2-1; D is possibly TRBD2 (5 bases). Germline V gene lookup returns CDR1 PRHDT and CDR2 FYEKMQ (reference sequence). CDR3 length: 15 amino acids. V lost 7 bases and J lost 7, with 20 bases in between. The CDR3 sequence is CASTPPTPEGNEQFF. The CDR3 DNA follows: TGTGCCAGCACTCCCCCCACTCCCGAGGGTAATGAGCAGTTCTTC.

The chain uses TRBV19 and TRBJ1-1; D is ambiguous. Germline V lookup: CDR1 LNHDA, CDR2 SQIVND (reference sequence). The CDR3 runs 14 residues. Trimming took off 2 bases at V and 1 base at J, with 8 bases between the two ends. The chain's CDR3 is CASSITSGNTEAFF. The CDR3 DNA reads TGTGCCAGTAGTATAACCTCAGGGAACACTGAAGCTTTCTTT.

CDR3 residues: CASREGLSTDTQYF. DNA of the CDR3: TGTGCCAGCAGGGAGGGCCTAAGCACAGATACGCAGTATTTT. The chain joins TRBV6-5 to TRBJ2-3; tentatively, D is TRBD2 (6 bases). V was clipped by 6 bases and J by 0 bases, with 10 bases between them. CDR1 is MNHEY, CDR2 SVGAGI, per germline. CDR3 length: 14 residues.

The rearrangement links TRBV7-9 to TRBJ2-7; 8 bases fit TRBD2. CDR1 and CDR2 (germline): SEHNR, FQNEAQ (reference sequence). CDR3 length: 15 residues. The trim removed 5 bases at V and 1 base at J, leaving 7 bases unmatched. The DNA for the CDR3 is TGTGCCAGCAGCCGCCCGGGGGGGGGTTCCTACGAGCAGTACTTC. This encodes CASSRPGGGSYEQYF. Looking up the rest from reference TRBV7-9 and TRBJ2-7 gives the full variable domain: DTGVSQNPRHKITKRGQNVTFRCDPISEHNRLYWYRQTLGQGPEFLTYFQNEAQLEKSRLLSDRFSAERPKGSFSTLEIQRTEQGDSAMYLCASSRPGGGSYEQYFGPGTRLTVT.

This clone was seen once. The chain uses TRBV30 and TRBJ2-1; D unresolved. Between the trimmed V and J ends, which lost 2 bases and 9 bases, there was a span of 14 bases. CDR1 and CDR2 from the germline V gene are GTSNPN and SVGIG (reference sequence). The CDR3 is made up of 13 amino acids. The CDR3 coding sequence is TGTGCCTGGAGTATGAACCGTTTCGGTGAGCAGTTCTTC. Protein sequence: CAWSMNRFGEQFF.

The chain employs TRBV6-5 and TRBJ1-4; 7 positions agree with TRBD1. With 6 bases clipped from V and 0 bases from J, the junction kept 1 base outside the gene matches. The germline V gene has CDR1 MNHEY and CDR2 SVGAGI. The CDR3 loop spans 14 amino acids. CDR3 protein: CASSQGATNEKLFF. Written as DNA, the CDR3 is TGTGCCAGCAGCCAGGGGGCAACTAATGAAAAACTGTTTTTT.

V is TRBV5-1 and J is TRBJ1-2; D might be TRBD1 (5 bases). Germline CDR1 is SGHRS and CDR2 is YFSETQ. This CDR3 comprises 14 residues. Trimming cost V 4 bases and J 0 bases, with 10 bases left between them. CDR3 loop: CASSPGGSNYGYTF. In nucleotides, the CDR3 is TGCGCCAGCAGCCCCGGGGGGTCTAACTATGGCTACACCTTC.

The V gene is TRBV6-6, the J gene TRBJ1-2, with D unresolved. The CDR3 is made up of 16 amino acids. V lost 3 bases and J 4 bases, leaving 18 bases between the germline ends. Germline V gives CDR1 MNHNY, CDR2 SVGAGI (reference sequence). DNA for the CDR3: TGTGCCAGCAGTTATCGGGTCGAGGACGGAGGCTATGGCTACACCTTC. This sequence encodes CASSYRVEDGGYGYTF.

The chain uses TRBV11-2 and TRBJ1-1; 8 bases match TRBD1. J was trimmed by 5 bases and V by 4 bases; bases with no gene match: 6. The CDR3 length is 14 residues. Germline V lookup: CDR1 SGHAT, CDR2 FQNNGV. CDR3 in DNA: TGTGCCAGCAGCTCCGGACAGGGTCTAACTGAAGCTTTCTTT. Amino acid sequence: CASSSGQGLTEAFF.

This clone came up a few times. The chain links TRBV27 to TRBJ1-4; TRBD1 aligns across 9 bases. The V segment lost 2 bases and the J segment 7 bases; nucleotides outside the gene matches: 5. Per germline, CDR1 MNHEY and CDR2 SMNVEV (reference sequence). This CDR3 has 15 amino acids. Here the CDR3 reads CASSLGRQGGEKLFF. As DNA, the CDR3 is TGTGCCAGCAGTTTAGGGAGACAGGGGGGTGAAAAACTGTTTTTT.

The rearrangement joins TRBV6-4 to TRBJ2-2; D may be TRBD2 (5 bases). This CDR3 comprises 16 residues. Germline-derived CDR1 and CDR2 are MRHNA and SNTAGT. Trimming removed 4 bases from V and 4 bases from J, with 16 bases in between. The CDR3 bases are TGTGCCAGCAGTGTGCTGAGCGGCGGCCTCACCGGGGAGCTGTTTTTT. It translates to CASSVLSGGLTGELFF.

The gene calls are TRBV7-9 and TRBJ1-1, with 10 positions matching TRBD1. From germline, CDR1 is SEHNR and CDR2 FQNEAQ (reference sequence). This CDR3 contains 14 residues. The junction had 7 bases not matched to a gene; V was cut back by 5 bases and J by 7 bases. For the CDR3, the DNA is TGTGCCAGCAGCCCTGGACAGGGGGAAGGTGAAGCTTTCTTT. Its protein is CASSPGQGEGEAFF. Looking up the rest from reference TRBV7-9 and TRBJ1-1 gives the full variable domain: DTGVSQNPRHKITKRGQNVTFRCDPISEHNRLYWYRQTLGQGPEFLTYFQNEAQLEKSRLLSDRFSAERPKGSFSTLEIQRTEQGDSAMYLCASSPGQGEGEAFFGQGTRLTVV.

A single count supports this clone. The chain links TRBV5-1 to TRBJ2-1, with 7 positions matching TRBD2. Losses at the gene ends were 3 bases for V and 8 bases for J; bases not matched to a gene: 14. CDR1 and CDR2 from the germline V gene are SGHRS and YFSETQ. The CDR3 is 16 residues long. DNA of the CDR3: TGCGCCAGCAGCTCGGGATTGCGGGAGAGTTTAGATGAGCAGTTCTTC. Protein product: CASSSGLRESLDEQFF.

In this sample, this clone turned up a few times. This sequence joins TRBV21-1 and TRBJ2-2; the D call in the table, TRBD2, was not verified against the DNA. TRBV21-1 counts as a pseudogene. The CDR3 is made up of 15 amino acids. The CDR3 bases are TGTGCCAGCAGCGACGCGGCATCGGACACCGGGGAGCTGTTTTTT. Protein product: CASSDAASDTGELFF.

The J gene is TRBJ2-1, the V gene TRBV10-3; tentative D call: TRBD2 (5 bases). This CDR3 is 14 amino acids long. The germline V and J ends were trimmed by 3 bases and 8 bases, with 14 bases remaining between them. Germline V CDR1 and CDR2: ENHRY, SYGVKD. CDR3 loop: CAISDDGNRDEQFF. CDR3 in DNA: TGTGCCATCAGTGATGACGGGAATAGGGATGAGCAGTTCTTC.

The V and J genes are TRBV4-1 and TRBJ1-4, with 7 bases fitting TRBD1. The V gene end was trimmed by 1 base and the J gene end by 6 bases; junction bases not matched to a gene: 5. This CDR3 comprises 15 residues. Per germline, CDR1 MGHRA and CDR2 YSYEKL. The CDR3 region has the DNA TGCGCCAGCAGCCAAGGGACGGGACAGCATGAAAAACTGTTTTTT. Translated, it gives CASSQGTGQHEKLFF.

The chain employs TRBV9 and TRBJ1-5; D is unclear. V was shortened by 0 bases and J by 1 base, with 5 bases between the two germline ends. The CDR3 sequence is 14 residues long. Germline CDR1 is SGDLS and CDR2 is YYNGEE. The CDR3 protein is CASSVGQSNQPQHF. For the CDR3, the DNA is TGTGCCAGCAGCGTAGGGCAGAGCAATCAGCCCCAGCATTTT.

This clone is a singleton in its sample. In DNA form, the CDR3 reads TGCAGCGTTGATTTACAGGGGAATACTGGCGAGCAGTACTTC. It yields the protein CSVDLQGNTGEQYF. The rearrangement joins TRBV29-1 to TRBJ2-7; 7 bases agree with TRBD1. CDR3 length equals 14 residues. V trimming: 3 bases; J trimming: 6 bases; junction bases outside the gene matches: 11. Germline assignment: CDR1 SQVTM and CDR2 ANQGSEA.

The V and J genes are TRBV2 and TRBJ1-4; D uncertain. The germline V gene encodes CDR1 SNHLY and CDR2 FYNNEI. This CDR3 spans 14 amino acids. The V end was cut by 0 bases, the J end by 4 bases, with 6 bases between. The CDR3 is CASSEAGRNEKLFF. The CDR3 DNA sequence: TGTGCCAGCAGTGAAGCGGGCCGTAATGAAAAACTGTTTTTT.

V usage is TRBV5-6 and J usage is TRBJ1-2, with D possibly matching TRBD1 (5 bases). The CDR3 is made up of 17 amino acids. V lost 3 bases and J lost 0, with 18 bases in between. In germline, CDR1 is SGHDT, CDR2 YYEEEE. The CDR3 protein is CASSSTGGGGPNYGYTF. CDR3 coding DNA: TGTGCCAGCAGCTCAACCGGGGGGGGAGGCCCTAACTATGGCTACACCTTC.